This is a list of T cell receptor beta chains from one sample in a study of T cell changes during pregnancy in multiple sclerosis. Clones were sequenced by immunoSEQ multiplex PCR, and TCRdb holds only the in-frame ones, with some missing. The table includes 65,000 to 80,000 clones, roughly 93% detected once. The sample consisted of peripheral blood, taken in the first trimester of pregnancy. Receptors were obtained from a female donor with multiple sclerosis, enrolled in a pregnancy study. The conserved cysteine and the conserved F or W are not part of the CDR3 here. Part of the rows lack a size; the others show once, few, many or a class for expanded clones.

j_call: TRBJ2-1
clone_size: once
v_call: TRBV12-5
cdr3_aa: ASGPQGKDNEQF

j_call: TRBJ1-2
clone_size: NA
v_call: TRBV5-6
cdr3_aa: ASSAAYLIKNRTGYT

j_call: TRBJ2-3
clone_size: NA
v_call: TRBV9
cdr3_aa: ASSVGLADTDTQY

j_call: TRBJ1-5
clone_size: once
v_call: TRBV7-9
cdr3_aa: ASSLGSGDSNQPQH

j_call: TRBJ2-3
clone_size: NA
v_call: TRBV4-1
cdr3_aa: ASSQWVATRDTQY

j_call: TRBJ2-3
clone_size: NA
v_call: TRBV10-3
cdr3_aa: AIRRDRGSSDTQY

j_call: TRBJ2-6
clone_size: NA
v_call: TRBV10-3
cdr3_aa: ATLQGSGANVLT

j_call: TRBJ1-1
clone_size: few
v_call: TRBV6-5
cdr3_aa: ATALELNTEAF

j_call: TRBJ1-4
clone_size: NA
v_call: TRBV2
cdr3_aa: ASSDGGLNEKLF

j_call: TRBJ2-4
clone_size: NA
v_call: TRBV5-1
cdr3_aa: ASSLVGTSGGPQNIQY

j_call: TRBJ2-7
clone_size: NA
v_call: TRBV19
cdr3_aa: ASSMGWRGTGMAEQY

j_call: TRBJ2-1
clone_size: once
v_call: TRBV2
cdr3_aa: ASSPDRTGATHNEQF

j_call: TRBJ1-5
clone_size: few
v_call: TRBV19
cdr3_aa: ASSIPVALSNQPQH

j_call: TRBJ1-5
clone_size: NA
v_call: TRBV5-8
cdr3_aa: ASSLLGTSYSNQPQH

j_call: TRBJ2-1
clone_size: NA
v_call: TRBV27
cdr3_aa: ASNQLAGGGDEQF

j_call: TRBJ2-7
clone_size: NA
v_call: TRBV4-1
cdr3_aa: ASSQARTGGREQY

j_call: TRBJ2-1
clone_size: NA
v_call: TRBV7-2
cdr3_aa: ASSLGTSGRNEQF

j_call: TRBJ1-2
clone_size: NA
v_call: TRBV13
cdr3_aa: ATQVTPNYGYT

j_call: TRBJ2-7
clone_size: NA
v_call: TRBV7-9
cdr3_aa: ASSLGGGSSYEQY

j_call: TRBJ2-7
clone_size: once
v_call: TRBV9
cdr3_aa: ASSADSYEQY

j_call: TRBJ2-3
clone_size: NA
v_call: TRBV7-8
cdr3_aa: ASSSDRGGTDTQY

j_call: TRBJ1-1
clone_size: NA
v_call: TRBV5-1
cdr3_aa: ASSLKTTGNTEAF

j_call: TRBJ1-1
clone_size: NA
v_call: TRBV6-5
cdr3_aa: ASSYGHKYEAF

j_call: TRBJ2-4
clone_size: NA
v_call: TRBV9
cdr3_aa: ASSVGGQFKNIQY

j_call: TRBJ2-1
clone_size: NA
v_call: TRBV11-2
cdr3_aa: ASRLTSGSWNEQF

j_call: TRBJ2-3
clone_size: NA
v_call: TRBV7-9
cdr3_aa: ASSSRGTDTQY

j_call: TRBJ2-7
clone_size: NA
v_call: TRBV6-5
cdr3_aa: ASSRSGIGDYEQY

j_call: TRBJ2-3
clone_size: NA
v_call: TRBV7-9
cdr3_aa: ASSFASRGDTQY

j_call: TRBJ2-1
clone_size: NA
v_call: TRBV15
cdr3_aa: ATSRARLAGADEQF

j_call: TRBJ2-5
clone_size: NA
v_call: TRBV5-5
cdr3_aa: ASSPATVGYILGPQY

j_call: TRBJ1-2
clone_size: NA
v_call: TRBV6-6
cdr3_aa: ASSFIGSRAYGYT

j_call: TRBJ2-1
clone_size: NA
v_call: TRBV4-1
cdr3_aa: ASSQIQGDEQF

j_call: TRBJ2-5
clone_size: NA
v_call: TRBV30
cdr3_aa: AWSPRGGALETQY

j_call: TRBJ1-2
clone_size: NA
v_call: TRBV5-1
cdr3_aa: ASSLVPGPDYGYT

j_call: TRBJ1-3
clone_size: NA
v_call: TRBV13
cdr3_aa: ASSQDRASGNTIY

j_call: TRBJ2-7
clone_size: NA
v_call: TRBV7-9
cdr3_aa: ASSSDRSRLAGGSYEQY

j_call: TRBJ1-4
clone_size: NA
v_call: TRBV25-1
cdr3_aa: ASRRQGGGELF

j_call: TRBJ2-7
clone_size: NA
v_call: TRBV25-1
cdr3_aa: ASSEYVTGSYEQY

j_call: TRBJ2-1
clone_size: NA
v_call: TRBV27
cdr3_aa: ASMDLAPGRVF

j_call: TRBJ1-3
clone_size: NA
v_call: TRBV5-1
cdr3_aa: ASSGGLGSSGNTIY

j_call: TRBJ1-1
clone_size: NA
v_call: TRBV7-3
cdr3_aa: ASSLGTGGINTEAF

j_call: TRBJ1-2
clone_size: NA
v_call: TRBV7-2
cdr3_aa: ASSLAETGVGYT

j_call: TRBJ2-2
clone_size: NA
v_call: TRBV2
cdr3_aa: ASSDRQEYAGELF

j_call: TRBJ2-5
clone_size: NA
v_call: TRBV19
cdr3_aa: ASSIRTLAQETQY

j_call: TRBJ2-5
clone_size: NA
v_call: TRBV2
cdr3_aa: ASSDAGRGTQY

j_call: TRBJ1-1
clone_size: NA
v_call: TRBV20-1
cdr3_aa: SASGGGKAF

j_call: TRBJ2-3
clone_size: NA
v_call: TRBV5-1
cdr3_aa: ASSLGRGSGTDTQY

j_call: TRBJ1-2
clone_size: NA
v_call: TRBV7-3
cdr3_aa: ASSLRQRGYGYT

j_call: TRBJ2-2
clone_size: NA
v_call: TRBV25-1
cdr3_aa: ASSEGTGFGELF

j_call: TRBJ2-7
clone_size: NA
v_call: TRBV2
cdr3_aa: ASRWAVGNHEQY

j_call: TRBJ2-5
clone_size: once
v_call: TRBV6-1
cdr3_aa: ASSSLAGGQETQY